This T cell receptor beta chain came from a study of cytotoxic CD8 clonotypes in ibrutinib-treated CLL. Whole-study results and caveats: Sustained-remission and progressing patients were not sampled at matched times. Clonality was higher at baseline than in age-matched healthy donors and tracked circulating CD8+ T-cell counts.

Concerning this clone: Its matching antigen is unknown.

The CDR3 contains 14 residues. Germline V gene sequence: CDR1 MNHEY, CDR2 SMNVEV (reference sequence). V shed 6 bases, J shed 5 bases, and the junction held 8 bases outside the gene matches. Sequencing sought depths of 1 in 200,000 to 1 in 1 million T cells. Only in-frame clones appear in the TCRdb table, and some are missing; sequencing was by immunoSEQ multiplex PCR. Of some 350,000 clones in the sample, roughly two thirds were seen once. Genomic DNA (roughly 2.2 micrograms) was obtained from cryopreserved PBMCs for construction of TCR beta libraries. The chain links TRBV27 to TRBJ1-2, with 8 nucleotides matching TRBD1. The input for sequencing was PBMCs, taken after 36 months of ibrutinib treatment. The sequence was obtained from a human donor with chronic lymphocytic leukemia. CDR3 region: CASRGLGTGYGYTF. The DNA for the CDR3 is TGTGCCAGCAGGGGGCTTGGGACAGGTTATGGCTACACCTTC.